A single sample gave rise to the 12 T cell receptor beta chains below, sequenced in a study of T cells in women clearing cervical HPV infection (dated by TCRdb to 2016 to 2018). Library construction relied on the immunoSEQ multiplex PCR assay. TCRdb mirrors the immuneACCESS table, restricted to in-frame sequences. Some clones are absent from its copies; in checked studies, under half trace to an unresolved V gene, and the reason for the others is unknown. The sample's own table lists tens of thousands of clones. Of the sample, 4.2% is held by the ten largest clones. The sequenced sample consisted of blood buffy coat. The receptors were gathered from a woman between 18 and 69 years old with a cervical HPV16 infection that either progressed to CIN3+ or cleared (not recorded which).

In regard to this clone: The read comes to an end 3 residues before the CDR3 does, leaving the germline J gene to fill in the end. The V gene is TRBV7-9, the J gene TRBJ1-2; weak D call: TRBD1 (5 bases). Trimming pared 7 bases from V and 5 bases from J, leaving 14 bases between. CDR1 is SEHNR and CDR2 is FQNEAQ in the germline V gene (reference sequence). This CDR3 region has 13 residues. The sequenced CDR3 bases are TGTGCCAGCACCCGGGGGGGAGAATATGGC. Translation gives CASTRGGEYG. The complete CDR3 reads CASTRGGEYGYTF.

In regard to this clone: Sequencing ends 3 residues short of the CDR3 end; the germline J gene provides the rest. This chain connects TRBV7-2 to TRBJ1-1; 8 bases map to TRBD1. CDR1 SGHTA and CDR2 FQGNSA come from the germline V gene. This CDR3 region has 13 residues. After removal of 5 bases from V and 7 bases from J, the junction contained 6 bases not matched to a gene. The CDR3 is CASSQDRVGEAFF. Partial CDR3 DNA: TGTGCCAGCAGCCAGGACAGGGTGGGTGAA.

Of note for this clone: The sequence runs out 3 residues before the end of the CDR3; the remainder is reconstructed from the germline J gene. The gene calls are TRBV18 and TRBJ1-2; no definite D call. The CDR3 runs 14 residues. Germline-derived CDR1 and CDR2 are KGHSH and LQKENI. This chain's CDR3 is CASSPSDTYYDYTF. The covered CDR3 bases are TGTGCCAGCTCACCTTCAGATACCTACTACGAC.

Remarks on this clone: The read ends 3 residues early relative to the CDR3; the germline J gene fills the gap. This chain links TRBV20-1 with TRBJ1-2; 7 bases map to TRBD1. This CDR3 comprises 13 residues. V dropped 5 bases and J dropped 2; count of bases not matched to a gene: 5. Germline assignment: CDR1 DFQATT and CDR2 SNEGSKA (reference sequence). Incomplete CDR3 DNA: TGCAGTGCTCCCGGACAGGCCAACTATGGC. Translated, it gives CSAPGQANYG. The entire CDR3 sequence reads CSAPGQANYGYTF.

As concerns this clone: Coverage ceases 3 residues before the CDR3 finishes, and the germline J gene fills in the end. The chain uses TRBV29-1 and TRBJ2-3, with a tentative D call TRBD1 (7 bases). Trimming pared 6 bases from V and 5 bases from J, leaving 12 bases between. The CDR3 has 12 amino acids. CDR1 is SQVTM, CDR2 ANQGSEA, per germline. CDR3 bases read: TGCAGCGTGAGACAGGGAGGAGATACG. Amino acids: CSVRQGGDT. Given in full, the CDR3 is CSVRQGGDTQYF.

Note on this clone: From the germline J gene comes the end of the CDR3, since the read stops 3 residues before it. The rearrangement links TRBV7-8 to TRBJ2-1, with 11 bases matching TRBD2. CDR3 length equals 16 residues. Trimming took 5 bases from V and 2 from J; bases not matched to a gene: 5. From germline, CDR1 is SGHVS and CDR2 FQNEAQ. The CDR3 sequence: CASSPLAGGAYNEQFF. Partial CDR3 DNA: TGTGCCAGCAGCCCGTTAGCGGGAGGGGCCTACAATGAG.

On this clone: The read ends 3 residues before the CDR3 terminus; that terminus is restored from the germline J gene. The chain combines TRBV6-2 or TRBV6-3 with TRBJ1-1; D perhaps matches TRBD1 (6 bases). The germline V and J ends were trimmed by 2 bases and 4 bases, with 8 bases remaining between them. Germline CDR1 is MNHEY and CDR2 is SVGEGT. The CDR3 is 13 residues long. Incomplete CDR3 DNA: TGTGCCAGCAGTTACGAGGGGGTCACTGAA. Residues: CASSYEGVTE. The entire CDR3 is CASSYEGVTEAFF.

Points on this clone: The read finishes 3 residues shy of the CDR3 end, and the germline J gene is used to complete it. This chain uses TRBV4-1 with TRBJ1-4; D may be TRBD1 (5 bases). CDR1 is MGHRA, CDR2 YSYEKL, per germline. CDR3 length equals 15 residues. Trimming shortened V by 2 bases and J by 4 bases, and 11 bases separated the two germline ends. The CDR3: CASSQLVRGNEKLFF. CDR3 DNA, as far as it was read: TGCGCCAGCAGCCAACTCGTGAGGGGTAATGAAAAA.

Incomplete CDR3 DNA: TGTGCCAGCAGCTCCGGGACAGGGTCTCAA. It translates to CASSSGTGSQ. The entire CDR3 protein reads CASSSGTGSQAFF. V gene TRBV2 combines with J gene TRBJ1-1; 9 bases align to TRBD1. Coverage ceases 3 residues before the CDR3 finishes, and the germline J gene fills in the end. CDR1 and CDR2 (germline): SNHLY, FYNNEI. This CDR3 is built from 13 residues.

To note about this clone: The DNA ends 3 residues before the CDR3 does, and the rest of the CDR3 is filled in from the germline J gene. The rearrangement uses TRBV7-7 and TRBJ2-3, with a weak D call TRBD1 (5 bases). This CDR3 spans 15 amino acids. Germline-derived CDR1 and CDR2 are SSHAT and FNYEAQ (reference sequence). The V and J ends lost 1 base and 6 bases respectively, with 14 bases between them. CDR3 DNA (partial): TGTGCCAGCAGCTTAGGGATCGGACAATTGGATACG. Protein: CASSLGIGQLDT. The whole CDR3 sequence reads CASSLGIGQLDTQYF.

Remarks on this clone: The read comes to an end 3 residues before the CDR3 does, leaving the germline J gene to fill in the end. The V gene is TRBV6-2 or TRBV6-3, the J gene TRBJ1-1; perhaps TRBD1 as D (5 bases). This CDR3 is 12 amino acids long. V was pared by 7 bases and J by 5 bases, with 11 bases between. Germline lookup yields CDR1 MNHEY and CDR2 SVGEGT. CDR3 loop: CASTERGTEAFF. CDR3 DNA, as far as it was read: TGTGCCAGCACCGAGAGGGGAACTGAA.

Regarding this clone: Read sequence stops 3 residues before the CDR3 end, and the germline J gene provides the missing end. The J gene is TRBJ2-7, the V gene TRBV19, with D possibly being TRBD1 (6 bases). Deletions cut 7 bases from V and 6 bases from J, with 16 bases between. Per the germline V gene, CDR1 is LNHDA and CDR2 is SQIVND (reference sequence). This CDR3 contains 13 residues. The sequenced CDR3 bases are TGTGCCAGTAATCCAGGGGCTACGGGCGAG. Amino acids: CASNPGATGE. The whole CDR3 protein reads CASNPGATGEQYF. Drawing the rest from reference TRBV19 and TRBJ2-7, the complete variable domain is DGGITQSPKYLFRKEGQNVTLSCEQNLNHDAMYWYRQDPGQGLRLIYYSQIVNDFQKGDIAEGYSVSREKKESFPLTVTSAQKNPTAFYLCASNPGATGEQYFGPGTRLTVT.